One T cell receptor (beta chain) is described in this entry. V was shortened by 3 bases and J by 6 bases, with 11 bases between the two germline ends. Germline lookup yields CDR1 MNHEY and CDR2 SMNVEV (reference sequence). This CDR3 spans 13 amino acids. Through a sample-barcoded 5' primer and a J-beta primer mix, a second PCR was run for 7 to 11 cycles. Per sample, CDR3-containing paired-end reads numbered at least 2.5 million. Using its own MiXCR run on the 5' RACE reads, TCRdb lists one record per CDR3 protein. The sample includes about a million distinct CDR3 sequences, roughly 47% of them seen just once. The source of the sample is a study of blood T cells in healthy people across ages.

This sequence was found in a woman aged 55 to 70 in good health. The chain uses TRBV27 and TRBJ1-1, with D unclear. The sequenced material came from blood. The CDR3 is CASSLSVSAEAFF. Written as DNA, the CDR3 is TGTGCCAGCAGTTTGTCAGTGTCGGCTGAAGCTTTCTTT.